Listed here are 17 T cell receptor beta chains from one sample, sequenced in a study of cytomegalovirus exposure and HLA in healthy donors (dated by TCRdb to 2016 to 2017). The method behind the library was the immunoSEQ multiplex PCR assay. TCRdb mirrors the immuneACCESS table, restricted to in-frame sequences. Some clones are absent from its copies; in checked studies, under half trace to an unresolved V gene, and the reason for the others is unknown. This sample gives 200,000 to 250,000 clones in total; around 88% of them show up just once. The top ten hold 2.9% of the sample. Sequencing was done on a sample of PBMCs. All receptors derive from a woman aged 18 to 35 in good health and CMV-seronegative.

The chain combines TRBV28 with TRBJ2-7; D possibly corresponds to TRBD1 (7 bases). CDR3 length equals 13 residues. Between the trimmed V and J ends, which lost 8 bases and 1 base, there was a span of 12 bases. Germline V gene data show CDR1 as MDHEN and CDR2 as SYDVKM. DNA for the CDR3: TGTGCCAGCGGCGGGGACAGTTCCTACGAGCAGTACTTC. It yields the protein CASGGDSSYEQYF.

About this clone itself: A junction end diverges from the germline sequence, so it may reflect a read error. The rearrangement links TRBV19 to TRBJ2-1; tentatively, D is TRBD2 (6 bases). Germline assignment: CDR1 LNHDA and CDR2 SQIVND (reference sequence). The CDR3 consists of 14 residues. CDR3 loop: CASCIEGGEDEQFF. In DNA form, the CDR3 reads TGTGCCAGTTGTATAGAAGGCGGGGAGGATGAGCAGTTCTTC.

The rearrangement uses TRBV27 and TRBJ2-5, with D possibly matching TRBD2 (6 bases). CDR3 length: 14 residues. Germline V CDR1 and CDR2: MNHEY, SMNVEV (reference sequence). The V end lost 9 bases, the J end lost 4 bases, and 18 bases lay between the germline ends. The CDR3 is CARGRWAPRETQYF. CDR3 DNA: TGTGCCAGGGGGAGGTGGGCCCCCCGAGAGACCCAGTACTTC.

This chain links TRBV27 with TRBJ2-7; tentatively, D is TRBD2 (5 bases). Per the germline V gene, CDR1 is MNHEY and CDR2 is SMNVEV (reference sequence). The CDR3 sequence is 14 residues long. V was pared by 5 bases and J by 6 bases, with 17 bases between. CDR3 sequence: CASSIGGRPLEQYF. The CDR3 coding sequence is TGTGCCAGCAGTATCGGCGGGCGGCCGCTCGAGCAGTACTTC.

V gene TRBV1 combines with J gene TRBJ2-1; TRBD2, the table's D call, was not compared with the DNA. TRBV1 is an annotated pseudogene. The CDR3 runs to 20 residues. CDR3 nucleotides: TGCACCAGCAGCCAAGAACTAGCCTTCTTCCACACGAGCTCCTACAATGAGCAGTTCTTC. Its translation: CTSSQELAFFHTSSYNEQFF.

The CDR3, as DNA: TGTGCCAGCACCGGACAGAGGAACACTGAAGCTTTCTTT. Encoded protein: CASTGQRNTEAFF. This chain connects TRBV4-2 to TRBJ1-1, with D possibly matching TRBD1 (6 bases). Between the trimmed V and J ends, which lost 7 bases and 1 base, there was a span of 10 bases. Germline values: CDR1 LGHNA, CDR2 YNFKEQ. CDR3 length: 13 amino acids.

CDR3 in amino acids: CASSFSSGTGELFF. DNA for the CDR3: TGTGCCAGCAGCTTTAGTTCGGGCACCGGGGAGCTGTTTTTT. This chain links TRBV7-9 with TRBJ2-2; D call uncertain. V dropped 3 bases and J dropped 4 bases, with 9 bases sitting between them. Germline CDR1 reads SEHNR; CDR2 reads FQNEAQ (reference sequence). The CDR3 sequence is 14 residues long.

V and J are TRBV28 and TRBJ1-1; 8 bases line up with TRBD1. Trimming took 6 bases from V and 1 from J; bases not matched to a gene: 7. Germline V lookup: CDR1 MDHEN, CDR2 SYDVKM. The CDR3 covers 15 residues. CDR3 protein: CASRLRGPGNTEAFF. The CDR3 coding sequence is TGTGCCAGCAGACTCAGGGGGCCCGGGAACACTGAAGCTTTCTTT.

The rearrangement uses TRBV30 and TRBJ2-1; 8 bases are shared with TRBD2. This CDR3 spans 14 amino acids. With 1 base clipped from V and 2 bases from J, the junction kept 1 base outside the gene matches. CDR1 GTSNPN and CDR2 SVGIG come from the germline V gene (reference sequence). CDR3 bases: TGTGCCTGGAGTGACGGGAGGGCCTACAATGAGCAGTTCTTC. It specifies CAWSDGRAYNEQFF.

This clone was recorded only once. The CDR3 DNA reads TGCAGCGTAGGAATGGGCCGCGTCGGGGGATACGAGCAGTACTTC. It translates to CSVGMGRVGGYEQYF. The V call is TRBV29-1, the J call TRBJ2-7, with D possibly TRBD2 on 6 matching bases. CDR1 SQVTM and CDR2 ANQGSEA come from the germline V gene. V lost 6 bases to trimming and J lost 4 bases, with 22 bases between them. The CDR3 spans 15 residues.

This CDR3 reads CASSQQAAGGYNEQFF. The CDR3, as DNA: TGCGCCAGCAGCCAACAGGCAGCGGGAGGATACAATGAGCAGTTCTTC. V and J are TRBV4-1 and TRBJ2-1, with TRBD2 matching 9 bases. The CDR3 totals 16 residues. J gave up 4 bases and V 2 bases, and 6 bases lay outside the gene matches. The germline V gene encodes CDR1 MGHRA and CDR2 YSYEKL.

This sequence joins TRBV5-4 and TRBJ2-7; perhaps TRBD1 as D (5 bases). The V end was cut by 1 base, the J end by 0 bases, with 5 bases between. The CDR3 sequence is 13 residues long. Germline assignment: CDR1 SGHNT and CDR2 YYREEE (reference sequence). The CDR3 loop reads CASSLTGSYEQYF. The CDR3 DNA reads as TGTGCCAGCAGCTTGACAGGCTCCTACGAGCAGTACTTC.

The V call is TRBV10-3, the J call TRBJ1-5; TRBD1 aligns across 7 bases. Germline-derived CDR1 and CDR2 are ENHRY and SYGVKD. The CDR3 is 14 residues long. The V and J ends lost 6 bases and 1 base, in that order; junction bases with no gene match: 3. CDR3 residues: CAIRTGESNQPQHF. The CDR3 DNA reads as TGTGCCATCAGAACAGGGGAGAGCAATCAGCCCCAGCATTTT.

The V gene is TRBV28, the J gene TRBJ2-7, with D tentatively TRBD2 (6 bases). The CDR3 length is 16 residues. The V and J ends lost 5 bases and 0 bases respectively, with 17 bases between them. Germline V gene lookup returns CDR1 MDHEN and CDR2 SYDVKM. CDR3 sequence (DNA): TGTGCCAGCAGTCTCTCCGGTCTAGCGAGCTCCTACGAGCAGTACTTC. Its translation is CASSLSGLASSYEQYF.

This chain links TRBV4-2 with TRBJ1-2; D might be TRBD1 (5 bases). The V and J ends lost 0 bases and 7 bases respectively, with 15 bases between them. Germline V gives CDR1 LGHNA, CDR2 YNFKEQ. The CDR3 sequence is 15 residues long. CDR3 in amino acids: CASSQDQGSPGGYTF. The CDR3 DNA is TGTGCCAGCAGCCAAGATCAGGGTTCCCCGGGTGGCTACACCTTC.

This clone came up a few times. V and J are TRBV6-6 and TRBJ1-2; 9 bases are a match to TRBD1. This CDR3 has 15 amino acids. The germline V gene has CDR1 MNHNY and CDR2 SVGAGI (reference sequence). The junction had 6 bases not matched to a gene; V was cut back by 2 bases and J by 5 bases. CDR3 amino acids: CASSYKWDRVYGYTF. The CDR3 DNA is TGTGCCAGCAGTTACAAGTGGGACAGGGTTTATGGCTACACCTTC.

This clone has a single count. The chain links TRBV11-2 to TRBJ2-1, with 8 bases fitting TRBD2. The V gene end was trimmed by 5 bases and the J gene end by 7 bases; junction bases not matched to a gene: 4. CDR3 length equals 13 residues. Germline CDR1 and CDR2: SGHAT and FQNNGV. The CDR3 reads CASSRTSPNEQFF. Here the CDR3 DNA reads TGTGCCAGCAGCCGGACTAGCCCAAATGAGCAGTTCTTC.